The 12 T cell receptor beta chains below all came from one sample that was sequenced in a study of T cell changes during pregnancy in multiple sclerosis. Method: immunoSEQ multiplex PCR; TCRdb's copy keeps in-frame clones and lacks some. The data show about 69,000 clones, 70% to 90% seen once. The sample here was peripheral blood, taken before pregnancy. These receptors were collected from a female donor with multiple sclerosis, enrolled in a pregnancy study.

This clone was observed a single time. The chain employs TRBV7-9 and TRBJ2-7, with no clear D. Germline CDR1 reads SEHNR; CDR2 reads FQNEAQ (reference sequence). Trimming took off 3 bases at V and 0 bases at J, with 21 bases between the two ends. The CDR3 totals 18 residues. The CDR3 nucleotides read TGTGCCAGCAGCTTTTGGTCTCTAGAGGCGCTAAGCTCCTACGAGCAGTACTTC. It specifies CASSFWSLEALSSYEQYF.

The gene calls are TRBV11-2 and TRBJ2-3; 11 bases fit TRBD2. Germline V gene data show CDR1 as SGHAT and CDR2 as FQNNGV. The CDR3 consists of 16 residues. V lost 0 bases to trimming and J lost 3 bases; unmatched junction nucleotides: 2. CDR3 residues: CASSLELAGDTDTQYF. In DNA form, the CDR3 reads TGTGCCAGCAGCTTAGAACTAGCGGGAGATACAGATACGCAGTATTTT.

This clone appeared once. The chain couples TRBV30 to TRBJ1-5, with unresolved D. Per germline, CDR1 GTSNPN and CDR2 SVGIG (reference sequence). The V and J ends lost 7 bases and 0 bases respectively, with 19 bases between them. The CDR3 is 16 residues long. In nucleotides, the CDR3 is TGTGCCTTTCGGCGGGCAGATCCTTATAGCAATCAGCCCCAGCATTTT. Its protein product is CAFRRADPYSNQPQHF.

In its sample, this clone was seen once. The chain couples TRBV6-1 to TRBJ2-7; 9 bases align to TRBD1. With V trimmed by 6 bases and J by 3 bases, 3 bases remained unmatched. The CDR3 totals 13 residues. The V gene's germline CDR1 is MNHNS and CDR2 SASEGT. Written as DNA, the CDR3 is TGTGCCAGCAGACCGGGACAGGGCTACGAGCAGTACTTC. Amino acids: CASRPGQGYEQYF.

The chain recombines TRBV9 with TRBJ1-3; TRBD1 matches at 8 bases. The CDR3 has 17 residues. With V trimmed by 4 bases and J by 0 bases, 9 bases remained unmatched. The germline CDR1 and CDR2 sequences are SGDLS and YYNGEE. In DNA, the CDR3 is TGTGCCAGCAGCCCCCCCGGGACAGGAGGCTCTGGAAACACCATATATTTT. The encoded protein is CASSPPGTGGSGNTIYF.

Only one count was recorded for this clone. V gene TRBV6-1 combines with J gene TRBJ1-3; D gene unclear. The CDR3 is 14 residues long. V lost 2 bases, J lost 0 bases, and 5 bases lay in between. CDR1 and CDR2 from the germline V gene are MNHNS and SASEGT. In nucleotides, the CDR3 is TGTGCCAGCAGTGAAAGAGGCTCTGGAAACACCATATATTTT. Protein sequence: CASSERGSGNTIYF.

This CDR3 is CASRHQGPGNSPLHF. CDR3 sequence (DNA): TGTGCCAGCAGACACCAGGGCCCAGGGAATTCACCCCTCCACTTT. The J gene is TRBJ1-6, the V gene TRBV6-1; a weak D match, TRBD1 (5 bases). Germline V gene lookup returns CDR1 MNHNS and CDR2 SASEGT. This CDR3 region has 15 residues. V shed 6 bases and J shed 7 bases, with 16 bases lying between them.

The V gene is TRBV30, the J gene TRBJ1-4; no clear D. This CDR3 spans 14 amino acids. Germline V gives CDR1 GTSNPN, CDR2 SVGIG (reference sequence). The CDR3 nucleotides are TGTGCTACCTGGACTGGACCAACTAATGAAAAACTGTTTTTT. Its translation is CATWTGPTNEKLFF.

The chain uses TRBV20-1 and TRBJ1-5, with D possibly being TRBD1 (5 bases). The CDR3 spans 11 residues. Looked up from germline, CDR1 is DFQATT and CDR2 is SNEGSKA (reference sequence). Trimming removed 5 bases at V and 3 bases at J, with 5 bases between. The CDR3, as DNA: TGCAGTGCTGGACACAATCAGCCCCAGCATTTT. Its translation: CSAGHNQPQHF.

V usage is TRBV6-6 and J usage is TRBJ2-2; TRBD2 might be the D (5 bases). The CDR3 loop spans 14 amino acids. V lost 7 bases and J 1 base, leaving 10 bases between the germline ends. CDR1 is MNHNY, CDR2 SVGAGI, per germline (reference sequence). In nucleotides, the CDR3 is TGTGCCAGCACTCGGGCGGGGAACACCGGGGAGCTGTTTTTT. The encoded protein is CASTRAGNTGELFF.

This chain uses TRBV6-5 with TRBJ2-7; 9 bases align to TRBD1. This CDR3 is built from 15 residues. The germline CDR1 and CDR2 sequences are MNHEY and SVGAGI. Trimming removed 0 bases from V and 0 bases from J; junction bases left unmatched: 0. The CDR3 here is CASSYSGQGSYEQYF. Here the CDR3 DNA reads TGTGCCAGCAGTTACTCGGGACAGGGCTCCTACGAGCAGTACTTC.

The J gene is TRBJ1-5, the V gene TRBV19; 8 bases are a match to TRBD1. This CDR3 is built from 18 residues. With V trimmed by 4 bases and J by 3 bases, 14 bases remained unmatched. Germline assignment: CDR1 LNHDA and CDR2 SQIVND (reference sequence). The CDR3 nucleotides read TGTGCCAGTAGTACTCGATTAGGATCAGGGGGCTCCAATCAGCCCCAGCATTTT. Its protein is CASSTRLGSGGSNQPQHF.